Listed below are T cell receptor beta chains from one sample, sequenced in a study of T cell repertoires in cytomegalovirus infection. These TCRs are of unknown antigen specificity. A single record per CDR3 protein comes from TCRdb applying MiXCR to the reads. The sample yields about 24,000 distinct CDR3 sequences, 22% seen once. The specimen was CD8+ T cells from cultured PBMCs, collected from culture after CMV antigen stimulation. These receptors were taken from a human donor in good health (CMV status not recorded). Some clones in this sample may be carry-over from other donors' samples. The CDR3 runs from the conserved cysteine through the conserved F or W. The order of the fields is V gene, clone size, D gene, CDR3 length, J gene, CDR3 protein, CDR3 DNA. A D gene is named only where the DNA matches it firmly. Some rows mark clone size as missing; the rest say once, few, many or name a class of expanded clone.

v_gene: TRBV7-8
abundance: NA
d_gene: NA
len: 15
j_gene: TRBJ1-1
CDR3aa: CASSLELDRNTEAFF
CDR3nt: TGTGCCAGCAGCTTAGAATTGGACAGAAACACTGAAGCTTTCTTT

v_gene: TRBV4-1
abundance: NA
d_gene: TRBD2
len: 18
j_gene: TRBJ2-3
CDR3aa: CASSQDRGGGDYTDTQYF
CDR3nt: TGCGCCAGCAGCCAAGATAGGGGCGGGGGGGATTACACAGATACGCAGTATTTT

v_gene: TRBV20-1
abundance: NA
d_gene: NA
len: 14
j_gene: TRBJ2-2
CDR3aa: CSARDEGVTGELFF
CDR3nt: TGCAGTGCTAGAGATGAGGGGGTCACCGGGGAGCTGTTTTTT

v_gene: TRBV5-5
abundance: many
d_gene: NA
len: 14
j_gene: TRBJ1-1
CDR3aa: CASSLGGMNTEAFF
CDR3nt: TGTGCCAGCAGCTTGGGGGGGATGAACACTGAAGCTTTCTTT

v_gene: TRBV5-1
abundance: NA
d_gene: TRBD1
len: 15
j_gene: TRBJ1-1
CDR3aa: CASSVGQGARAEAFF
CDR3nt: TGCGCCAGCAGCGTGGGACAGGGGGCACGCGCTGAAGCTTTCTTT

v_gene: TRBV3-1
abundance: few
d_gene: NA
len: 14
j_gene: TRBJ2-7
CDR3aa: CASSQGLSGYEQYF
CDR3nt: TGTGCCAGCAGCCAAGGTCTGAGCGGCTACGAGCAGTACTTC

v_gene: TRBV20-1
abundance: NA
d_gene: NA
len: 17
j_gene: TRBJ1-6
CDR3aa: CSARDTKESSYNSPLHF
CDR3nt: TGCAGTGCTAGAGACACTAAGGAGAGCTCCTATAATTCACCCCTCCACTTT

v_gene: TRBV12-3/TRBV12-4
abundance: few
d_gene: TRBD1
len: 15
j_gene: TRBJ1-6
CDR3aa: CASSLGRGQTSPLHF
CDR3nt: TGTGCCAGCAGTTTGGGCAGGGGGCAAACTTCACCCCTCCACTTT

v_gene: TRBV12-5
abundance: many
d_gene: TRBD2
len: 16
j_gene: TRBJ2-1
CDR3aa: CASGPDSSGGYNEQFF
CDR3nt: TGTGCTAGTGGTCCCGATTCTAGCGGGGGTTACAATGAGCAGTTCTTC

v_gene: TRBV5-4
abundance: NA
d_gene: TRBD1
len: 16
j_gene: TRBJ2-7
CDR3aa: CASSEPGTGNSYEQYF
CDR3nt: TGTGCCAGCAGCGAACCCGGGACAGGGAACTCCTACGAGCAGTACTTC

v_gene: TRBV7-2
abundance: few
d_gene: NA
len: 16
j_gene: TRBJ1-3
CDR3aa: CASSINRASAGNTIYF
CDR3nt: TGTGCCAGCAGCATAAACAGGGCGAGTGCTGGAAACACCATATATTTT

v_gene: TRBV19
abundance: NA
d_gene: TRBD1
len: 14
j_gene: TRBJ1-1
CDR3aa: CASSIGTGRTEAFF
CDR3nt: TGTGCCAGTAGTATAGGGACAGGGAGGACTGAAGCTTTCTTT

v_gene: TRBV20-1
abundance: few
d_gene: TRBD2
len: 18
j_gene: TRBJ2-7
CDR3aa: CSAQSTSGGSSFSYEQYF
CDR3nt: TGCAGTGCTCAGAGCACTAGCGGGGGTTCTTCCTTCTCCTACGAGCAGTACTTC

v_gene: TRBV7-9
abundance: few
d_gene: NA
len: 16
j_gene: TRBJ2-1
CDR3aa: CASSPRSGGLYNEQFF
CDR3nt: TGTGCCAGCAGCCCCCGGTCCGGGGGGCTCTACAATGAGCAGTTCTTC

v_gene: TRBV20-1
abundance: once
d_gene: TRBD2
len: 14
j_gene: TRBJ2-1
CDR3aa: CSAPQAGGGNEQFF
CDR3nt: TGCAGTGCCCCCCAGGCGGGGGGGGGTAATGAGCAGTTCTTC

v_gene: TRBV7-9
abundance: many
d_gene: NA
len: 15
j_gene: TRBJ2-2
CDR3aa: CASSPSGSNTGELFF
CDR3nt: TGTGCCAGCAGCCCCTCGGGGTCGAACACCGGGGAGCTGTTTTTT

v_gene: TRBV20-1
abundance: NA
d_gene: NA
len: 13
j_gene: TRBJ1-1
CDR3aa: CSASEGSWTEAFF
CDR3nt: TGCAGTGCTAGTGAGGGGTCGTGGACTGAAGCTTTCTTT

v_gene: TRBV11-2
abundance: many
d_gene: TRBD1
len: 17
j_gene: TRBJ2-7
CDR3aa: CASSTRDSDPSSYEQYF
CDR3nt: TGTGCCAGCAGCACCCGGGACAGTGATCCATCCTCCTACGAGCAGTACTTC

v_gene: TRBV9
abundance: NA
d_gene: NA
len: 14
j_gene: TRBJ2-2
CDR3aa: CASSVGGATGELFF
CDR3nt: TGTGCCAGCAGCGTAGGGGGGGCCACCGGGGAGCTGTTTTTT

v_gene: TRBV5-5
abundance: NA
d_gene: NA
len: 15
j_gene: TRBJ2-1
CDR3aa: CASSRDGSSYNEQFF
CDR3nt: TGTGCCAGCAGCAGGGACGGTAGCTCCTACAATGAGCAGTTCTTC

v_gene: TRBV19
abundance: few
d_gene: NA
len: 16
j_gene: TRBJ2-1
CDR3aa: CASTQGGSWVVDEQFF
CDR3nt: TGTGCCAGTACCCAAGGGGGGTCTTGGGTCGTCGATGAGCAGTTCTTC

v_gene: TRBV28
abundance: medium-sized
d_gene: NA
len: 17
j_gene: TRBJ1-1
CDR3aa: CASSLEEASRMNTEAFF
CDR3nt: TGTGCCAGCAGTTTAGAAGAAGCGTCTAGGATGAACACTGAAGCTTTCTTT

v_gene: TRBV20-1
abundance: NA
d_gene: NA
len: 16
j_gene: TRBJ2-2
CDR3aa: CSARDPTGTATGELFF
CDR3nt: TGCAGTGCTAGAGATCCGACCGGGACCGCCACCGGGGAGCTGTTTTTT

v_gene: TRBV20-1
abundance: NA
d_gene: NA
len: 14
j_gene: TRBJ2-5
CDR3aa: CSARGEGVIETQYF
CDR3nt: TGCAGTGCTAGAGGCGAAGGGGTAATTGAGACCCAGTACTTC

v_gene: TRBV15
abundance: few
d_gene: NA
len: 12
j_gene: TRBJ2-1
CDR3aa: CATSRADNEQFF
CDR3nt: TGTGCCACCAGCAGAGCCGACAATGAGCAGTTCTTC

v_gene: TRBV6-1
abundance: NA
d_gene: TRBD2
len: 16
j_gene: TRBJ2-5
CDR3aa: CASSEAQGGVGETQYF
CDR3nt: TGTGCCAGCAGTGAAGCGCAGGGAGGGGTAGGGGAGACCCAGTACTTC

v_gene: TRBV6-1
abundance: many
d_gene: TRBD1
len: 16
j_gene: TRBJ1-5
CDR3aa: CASSDPGQGGNQPQHF
CDR3nt: TGTGCCAGCAGTGACCCGGGACAGGGAGGTAATCAGCCCCAGCATTTT

v_gene: TRBV28
abundance: few
d_gene: NA
len: 16
j_gene: TRBJ2-3
CDR3aa: CASSKGTATSTDTQYF
CDR3nt: TGTGCCAGCAGTAAAGGGACGGCCACTAGCACAGATACGCAGTATTTT

v_gene: TRBV13
abundance: NA
d_gene: NA
len: 13
j_gene: TRBJ2-7
CDR3aa: CASSYRGYYEQYF
CDR3nt: TGTGCCAGCAGCTACCGCGGATACTACGAGCAGTACTTC

v_gene: TRBV4-1
abundance: NA
d_gene: TRBD1
len: 14
j_gene: TRBJ1-1
CDR3aa: CASSAQGAVTEAFF
CDR3nt: TGCGCCAGCAGCGCACAGGGGGCTGTCACTGAAGCTTTCTTT

v_gene: TRBV27
abundance: few
d_gene: TRBD1
len: 14
j_gene: TRBJ1-3
CDR3aa: CASSFQGGRHTIYF
CDR3nt: TGTGCCAGCAGTTTCCAAGGGGGCCGGCACACCATATATTTT

v_gene: TRBV6-2/TRBV6-3
abundance: many
d_gene: NA
len: 14
j_gene: TRBJ1-1
CDR3aa: CASSQATPNTEAFF
CDR3nt: TGTGCCAGCAGCCAGGCGACCCCCAACACTGAAGCTTTCTTT

v_gene: TRBV6-2/TRBV6-3
abundance: few
d_gene: NA
len: 16
j_gene: TRBJ2-7
CDR3aa: CASSYSTETGTYEQYF
CDR3nt: TGTGCCAGCAGTTACTCGACCGAAACAGGGACCTACGAGCAGTACTTC

v_gene: TRBV5-4
abundance: many
d_gene: NA
len: 15
j_gene: TRBJ2-7
CDR3aa: CASSLDGGSSYEQYF
CDR3nt: TGTGCCAGCAGCTTGGACGGGGGTTCCTCCTACGAGCAGTACTTC

v_gene: TRBV10-2
abundance: many
d_gene: TRBD2
len: 17
j_gene: TRBJ2-3
CDR3aa: CASSLPAGTRGTDTQYF
CDR3nt: TGCGCCAGCAGTCTCCCAGCGGGGACTCGTGGCACAGATACGCAGTATTTT

v_gene: TRBV7-2
abundance: many
d_gene: NA
len: 15
j_gene: TRBJ2-3
CDR3aa: CASSLFYRGTDTQYF
CDR3nt: TGTGCCAGCAGCTTGTTTTACAGGGGCACAGATACGCAGTATTTT

v_gene: TRBV14
abundance: NA
d_gene: NA
len: 13
j_gene: TRBJ2-4
CDR3aa: CASSGSRGPVLYF
CDR3nt: TGTGCCAGCAGCGGTAGCAGGGGCCCGGTGCTCTACTTC

v_gene: TRBV7-8
abundance: many
d_gene: NA
len: 14
j_gene: TRBJ2-7
CDR3aa: CASSLGGGHYEQYF
CDR3nt: TGTGCCAGCAGCTTAGGCGGGGGACACTACGAGCAGTACTTC

v_gene: TRBV6-2/TRBV6-3
abundance: NA
d_gene: NA
len: 12
j_gene: TRBJ2-3
CDR3aa: CASSYSKDTQYF
CDR3nt: TGTGCCAGCAGTTACTCGAAAGATACGCAGTATTTT

v_gene: TRBV11-2
abundance: many
d_gene: NA
len: 17
j_gene: TRBJ2-3
CDR3aa: CASSISSPGVTTDTQYF
CDR3nt: TGTGCCAGCAGCATTAGTTCCCCCGGGGTAACCACAGATACGCAGTATTTT

v_gene: TRBV5-4
abundance: NA
d_gene: TRBD2
len: 17
j_gene: TRBJ2-1
CDR3aa: CASTVAGGRHSYNEQFF
CDR3nt: TGTGCCAGCACCGTAGCGGGGGGCCGTCACTCCTACAATGAGCAGTTCTTC

v_gene: TRBV2
abundance: many
d_gene: TRBD2
len: 18
j_gene: TRBJ2-7
CDR3aa: CASSERADGRDPFYEQYF
CDR3nt: TGTGCCAGCAGTGAACGAGCCGATGGGAGGGATCCGTTTTACGAGCAGTACTTC

v_gene: TRBV20-1
abundance: few
d_gene: NA
len: 14
j_gene: TRBJ2-1
CDR3aa: CSASSRGDYNEQFF
CDR3nt: TGCAGTGCTAGTTCTCGCGGGGATTACAATGAGCAGTTCTTC

v_gene: TRBV20-1
abundance: few
d_gene: TRBD2
len: 14
j_gene: TRBJ2-3
CDR3aa: CSARGTRSTDTQYF
CDR3nt: TGCAGTGCTCGTGGGACTAGGAGCACAGATACGCAGTATTTT

v_gene: TRBV7-9
abundance: many
d_gene: NA
len: 17
j_gene: TRBJ2-5
CDR3aa: CASSLATLSGTKETQYF
CDR3nt: TGTGCCAGCAGCTTAGCGACTCTATCCGGGACCAAAGAGACCCAGTACTTC

v_gene: TRBV7-9
abundance: NA
d_gene: NA
len: 16
j_gene: TRBJ2-5
CDR3aa: CASSLSSSTEKETQYF
CDR3nt: TGTGCCAGCAGCTTAAGCTCTTCCACCGAGAAAGAGACCCAGTACTTC

v_gene: TRBV7-2
abundance: many
d_gene: NA
len: 16
j_gene: TRBJ1-3
CDR3aa: CASSLEVTNPGNTIYF
CDR3nt: TGTGCCAGCAGCTTAGAAGTTACAAACCCTGGAAACACCATATATTTT

v_gene: TRBV5-1
abundance: NA
d_gene: TRBD1
len: 15
j_gene: TRBJ2-7
CDR3aa: CASSLDGQVPYEQYF
CDR3nt: TGCGCCAGCAGCTTGGATGGACAGGTGCCCTACGAGCAGTACTTC

v_gene: TRBV24-1
abundance: many
d_gene: TRBD1
len: 19
j_gene: TRBJ2-1
CDR3aa: CATSDFGRGGSEVYNEQFF
CDR3nt: TGTGCCACCAGTGATTTTGGCAGAGGGGGCTCGGAGGTCTACAATGAGCAGTTCTTC

v_gene: TRBV27
abundance: many
d_gene: NA
len: 15
j_gene: TRBJ2-1
CDR3aa: CASSLRGATYNEQFF
CDR3nt: TGTGCCAGCAGTTTACGGGGGGCTACCTACAATGAGCAGTTCTTC

v_gene: TRBV3-1
abundance: NA
d_gene: TRBD2
len: 16
j_gene: TRBJ2-2
CDR3aa: CASSQETSGFTGELFF
CDR3nt: TGTGCCAGCAGCCAAGAGACTAGCGGGTTCACCGGGGAGCTGTTTTTT

v_gene: TRBV4-1
abundance: many
d_gene: NA
len: 14
j_gene: TRBJ1-1
CDR3aa: CASSQDIRSTEAFF
CDR3nt: TGCGCCAGCAGCCAAGATATACGATCCACTGAAGCTTTCTTT

v_gene: TRBV7-2
abundance: many
d_gene: NA
len: 16
j_gene: TRBJ1-4
CDR3aa: CASSLVSLATNEKLFF
CDR3nt: TGTGCCAGCAGCTTAGTCTCGTTAGCAACTAATGAAAAACTGTTTTTT

v_gene: TRBV7-4
abundance: few
d_gene: NA
len: 14
j_gene: TRBJ1-5
CDR3aa: CASSLGTANQPQHF
CDR3nt: TGTGCCAGCAGCTTAGGGACGGCGAATCAGCCCCAGCATTTT

v_gene: TRBV28
abundance: many
d_gene: NA
len: 14
j_gene: TRBJ1-5
CDR3aa: CASRHTGINQPQHF
CDR3nt: TGTGCCAGCAGACATACCGGGATCAATCAGCCCCAGCATTTT

v_gene: TRBV6-8
abundance: NA
d_gene: TRBD1
len: 15
j_gene: TRBJ1-4
CDR3aa: CASSTWTGGNEKLFF
CDR3nt: TGTGCCAGCAGTACCTGGACAGGGGGAAATGAAAAACTGTTTTTT

v_gene: TRBV27
abundance: NA
d_gene: TRBD2
len: 13
j_gene: TRBJ2-2
CDR3aa: CASRSGGSGELFF
CDR3nt: TGTGCCAGCCGGAGCGGGGGCTCCGGGGAGCTGTTTTTT

v_gene: TRBV6-2/TRBV6-3
abundance: few
d_gene: TRBD1
len: 15
j_gene: TRBJ1-4
CDR3aa: CASSQPGQGYEKPFF
CDR3nt: TGTGCCAGCAGTCAACCGGGACAGGGATATGAAAAACCGTTTTTT

v_gene: TRBV6-5
abundance: few
d_gene: TRBD1
len: 15
j_gene: TRBJ2-1
CDR3aa: CASSYLTGSSSEQFF
CDR3nt: TGTGCCAGCAGTTACTTGACAGGGTCTAGTAGTGAGCAGTTCTTC

v_gene: TRBV7-2
abundance: many
d_gene: NA
len: 14
j_gene: TRBJ1-1
CDR3aa: CASSSNRESTEAFF
CDR3nt: TGTGCCAGCAGCTCAAACAGGGAAAGCACTGAAGCTTTCTTT